This T cell receptor beta chain was sequenced during a study of prognosis after radiotherapy for stage I lung cancer. Study background: It was considered that all non-small cell lung cancer patients were medically inoperable. Radiotherapy was followed by distant metastases in several patients, which appeared at a median of roughly seven months; roughly 16 patients showed no significant progression.

Comment on this clonotype: What it binds is not known. This is likely an artifact of a read error, given a far larger clone one base away.

Study-level points and caveats: Reportedly, TRBV and TRBJ gene usage varied with metastasis presence. Samples before stereotactic body radiation therapy had more unique TCR clones (median approximately 10,000 versus 7,000).

Two rounds of multiplex PCR amplified TCR beta CDR3 from genomic DNA. Round one of PCR was performed, and it used primers specific to each TRBV and TRBJ gene. MiXCR was run by TCRdb on the multiplex PCR reads, yielding one entry per CDR3 protein. The sample consists of fewer than 20,000 distinct CDR3 sequences, 44% of them appearing once. Germline V gene sequence: CDR1 MNHEY, CDR2 SMNVEV (reference sequence). The length of the CDR3 is 13 residues. This TCR derives from a donor aged 50 or older with non-small cell lung cancer. Material: PBMCs, obtained before or after stereotactic body radiation therapy (not recorded which). The chain combines TRBV27 with TRBJ1-1, with D tentatively TRBD1 or TRBD2 (5 bases each). The end of the DNA is better explained by TRBJ2-3, so the J call may be wrong. The CDR3 DNA reads TGTGCCAGCAGTTTACGGGGCGCATATACGCAGTATTTT. Protein product: CASSLRGAYTQYF.